This T cell receptor beta chain appears in the sequencing data of a study of beta chain features in type 1 diabetes. Sequenced material consisted of expressed TCRB transcripts (all of the isolated RNA was reverse transcribed). Sequencing was performed with immunoSEQ multiplex PCR; in TCRdb, only in-frame clones are kept and a portion is missing. The sample lists 680,000 or so clones, roughly 16% occurring once. This clone was detected a few times. Its antigen is unknown. The CDR3 has 14 residues. Germline CDR1 and CDR2: SGHDT and YYEEEE. V was shortened by 0 bases and J by 4 bases, with 10 bases between the two germline ends. Findings and caveats of the study: Whether TCRB rearrangement is influenced by HLA type was left unresolved in this analysis. People with Type 1 diabetes carried modestly yet significantly shorter TCRB CDR3s in all four CD4+ subsets.

V is TRBV5-6 and J is TRBJ1-1, with D perhaps matching TRBD1 (5 bases). This TCR derives from a man between 18 and 29 years old in good health. Material for sequencing was naive CD4+ T cells from blood. CDR3 nucleotide sequence: TGTGCCAGCAGCTTGGCTCAGGGTGCCACTGAAGCTTTCTTT. This translates into CASSLAQGATEAFF.